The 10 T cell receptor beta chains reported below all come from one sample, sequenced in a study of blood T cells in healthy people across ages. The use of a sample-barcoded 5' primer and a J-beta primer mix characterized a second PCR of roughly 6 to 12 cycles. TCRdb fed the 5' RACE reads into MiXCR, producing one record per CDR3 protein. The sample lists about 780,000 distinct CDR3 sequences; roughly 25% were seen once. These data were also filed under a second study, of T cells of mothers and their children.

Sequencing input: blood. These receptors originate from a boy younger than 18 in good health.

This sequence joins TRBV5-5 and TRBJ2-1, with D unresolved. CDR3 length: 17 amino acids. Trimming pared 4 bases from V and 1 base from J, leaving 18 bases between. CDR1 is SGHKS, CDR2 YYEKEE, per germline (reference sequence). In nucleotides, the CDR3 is TGTGCCAGCAGCCCCCGTGACATCCTTAATTCCTACAATGAGCAGTTCTTC. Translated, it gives CASSPRDILNSYNEQFF.

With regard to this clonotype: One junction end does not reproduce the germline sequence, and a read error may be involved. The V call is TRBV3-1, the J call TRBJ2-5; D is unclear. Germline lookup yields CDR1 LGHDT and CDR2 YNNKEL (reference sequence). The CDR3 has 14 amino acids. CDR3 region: CASSQGVSQETRYF. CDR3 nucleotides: TGTGCCAGCAGCCAAGGCGTCAGCCAAGAGACCCGGTACTTC.

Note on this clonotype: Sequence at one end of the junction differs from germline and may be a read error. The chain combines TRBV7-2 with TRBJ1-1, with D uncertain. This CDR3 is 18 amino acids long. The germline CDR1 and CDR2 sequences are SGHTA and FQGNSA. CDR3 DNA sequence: TGTGCCAGCAGCTTAATGCTCCGAACCCGGGCGATGAACGCTGAAGCTTTCTTT. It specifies CASSLMLRTRAMNAEAFF.

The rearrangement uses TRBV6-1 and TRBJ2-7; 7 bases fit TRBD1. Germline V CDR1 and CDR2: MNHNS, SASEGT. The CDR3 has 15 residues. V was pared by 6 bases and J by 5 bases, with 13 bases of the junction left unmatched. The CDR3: CASRANRGRTHEQYF. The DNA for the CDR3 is TGTGCCAGCAGGGCCAACAGGGGCCGGACCCACGAGCAGTACTTC.

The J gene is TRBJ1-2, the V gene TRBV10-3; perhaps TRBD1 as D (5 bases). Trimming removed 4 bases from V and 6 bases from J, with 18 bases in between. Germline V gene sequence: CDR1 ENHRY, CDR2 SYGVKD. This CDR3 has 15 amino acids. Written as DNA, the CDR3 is TGTGCCATCAGTGGAATAGGTTTCCCGGGGGATGGCTACACCTTC. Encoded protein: CAISGIGFPGDGYTF.

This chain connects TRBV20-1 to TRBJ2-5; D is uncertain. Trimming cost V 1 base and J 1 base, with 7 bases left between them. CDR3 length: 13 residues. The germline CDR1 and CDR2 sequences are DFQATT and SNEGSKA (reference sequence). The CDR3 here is CSARGPAQETQYF. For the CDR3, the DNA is TGCAGTGCTAGAGGACCGGCCCAAGAGACCCAGTACTTC.

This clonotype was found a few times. The chain's CDR3 is CASSGGLAGSQETQYF. CDR3 nucleotides: TGTGCCAGCAGTGGCGGACTAGCGGGGAGCCAAGAGACCCAGTACTTC. The chain has TRBV2 and TRBJ2-5; TRBD2 matches 12 bases. V lost 4 bases to trimming and J lost 1 base; unmatched junction nucleotides: 4. The germline gives CDR1 SNHLY, CDR2 FYNNEI. The length of the CDR3 is 16 residues.

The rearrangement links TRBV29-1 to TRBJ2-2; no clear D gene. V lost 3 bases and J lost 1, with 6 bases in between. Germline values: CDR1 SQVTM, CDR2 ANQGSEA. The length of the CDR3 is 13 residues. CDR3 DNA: TGCAGCGTTGACGCTGGGAACACCGGGGAGCTGTTTTTT. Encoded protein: CSVDAGNTGELFF.

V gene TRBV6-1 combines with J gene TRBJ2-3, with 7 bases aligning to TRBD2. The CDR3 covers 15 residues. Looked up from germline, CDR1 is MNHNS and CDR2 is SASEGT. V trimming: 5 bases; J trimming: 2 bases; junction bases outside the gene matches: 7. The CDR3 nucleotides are TGTGCCAGCAGTCTAGCGGTCCCTCACACAGATACGCAGTATTTT. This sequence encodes CASSLAVPHTDTQYF.

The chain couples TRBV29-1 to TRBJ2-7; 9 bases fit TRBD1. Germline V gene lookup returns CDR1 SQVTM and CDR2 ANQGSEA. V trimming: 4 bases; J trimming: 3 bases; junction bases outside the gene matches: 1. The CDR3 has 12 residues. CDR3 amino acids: CSVGQGVYEQYF. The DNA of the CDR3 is TGCAGCGTTGGACAGGGGGTCTACGAGCAGTACTTC.